This T cell receptor beta chain was profiled in a study of blood T cells in healthy people across ages. Regarding the study as a whole: Estimates of diversity drawn from one million T cells were considered underestimates. PBMC samples, being unsorted, prevented any conclusive comparison of naive and antigen-experienced cells. The fall in TCR beta diversity per million T cells was roughly linear with age.

Together with a sample-barcoded 5' primer, a J-beta primer mix was included in a second PCR lasting about 6 to 11 cycles. MiXCR, run by TCRdb on the 5' RACE reads, gives a single entry per CDR3 protein. Of about 580,000 distinct CDR3 sequences listed, 45% to 55% are singletons. Notes on this clonotype: Its target is unknown. One junction end does not reproduce the germline sequence, and a read error may be involved.

The CDR3 runs 13 residues. Germline CDR1 and CDR2: SGDLS and YYNGEE. Isolation per sample recovered at least 7 million PBMCs. The rearrangement links TRBV9 to TRBJ2-5, with D perhaps matching TRBD1 or TRBD2 (5 bases each). The clonotype was recovered from an elderly man in good health. The sequenced material came from blood. CDR3 DNA: TGTGTCAGCAGCGTAGTCCCCCTGGGGGAGCAGTACTTC. Translation: CVSSVVPLGEQYF.